These T cell receptor beta chains were read from a single sample in a study of cytomegalovirus exposure and HLA in healthy donors. Profiling relied on immunoSEQ multiplex PCR, and the TCRdb table lists in-frame clones only, not all of them. The table shows approximately 150,000 clones, with around nine tenths occurring only once. Sequenced: PBMCs. The receptors come from a man aged 18-30 years in good health and CMV-seropositive. Both conserved end residues are part of each CDR3. The order of the fields is V gene, J gene, clone size, D gene, CDR3 DNA, CDR3 protein. The D gene is left open where the match is weak. Clone size, where shown, is once, few, many, or a class for clones that have expanded.

v_call: TRBV7-7; j_call: TRBJ2-5; clone_size: .; d_call: .; cdr3_nt: TGTGCTAGCAGCTTAGCTGGGGGGGAGACCCAGTACTTC; cdr3_aa: CASSLAGGETQYF
v_call: TRBV5-1; j_call: TRBJ2-6; clone_size: few; d_call: .; cdr3_nt: TGCGCCAGCAGCTTGAAACAGGGAGAATTCCCTGGGGCCAACGTCCTGACTTTC; cdr3_aa: CASSLKQGEFPGANVLTF
v_call: TRBV29-1; j_call: TRBJ1-1; clone_size: .; d_call: .; cdr3_nt: TGCAGCGCCGCGACAGGGAACACTGAAGCTTTCTTT; cdr3_aa: CSAATGNTEAFF
v_call: TRBV29-1; j_call: TRBJ2-2; clone_size: .; d_call: .; cdr3_nt: TGCAGCGTTGACCCCCAGGACACCGGGGAGCTGTTTTTT; cdr3_aa: CSVDPQDTGELFF
v_call: TRBV9; j_call: TRBJ1-4; clone_size: .; d_call: TRBD1; cdr3_nt: TGTGCCAGCAGCGCGGAGGACAGGGGGATAGGTGAAAAACTGTTTTTT; cdr3_aa: CASSAEDRGIGEKLFF
v_call: TRBV6-5; j_call: TRBJ1-2; clone_size: .; d_call: .; cdr3_nt: TGTGCCAGCAGTAGCCAAGGGGGAACGGGAGGCTACACCTTC; cdr3_aa: CASSSQGGTGGYTF
v_call: TRBV29-1; j_call: TRBJ2-3; clone_size: .; d_call: .; cdr3_nt: TGCAGCGTTGAAGGGCAGGGTAACACAGATACGCAGTATTTT; cdr3_aa: CSVEGQGNTDTQYF
v_call: TRBV18; j_call: TRBJ1-2; clone_size: few; d_call: .; cdr3_nt: TGTGCCAGCTCACCAAATCGGAGGGAGATGAGCGATGGCTACACCTTC; cdr3_aa: CASSPNRREMSDGYTF
v_call: TRBV7-6; j_call: TRBJ1-1; clone_size: .; d_call: .; cdr3_nt: TGTGCCAGCAGCCGCGAGGGTAACACTGAAGCTTTCTTT; cdr3_aa: CASSREGNTEAFF
v_call: TRBV6-5; j_call: TRBJ1-2; clone_size: .; d_call: TRBD1; cdr3_nt: TGTGCCAGCAGAATTACCCAGGGGGCCTATGGCTACACCTTC; cdr3_aa: CASRITQGAYGYTF
v_call: TRBV5-6; j_call: TRBJ1-2; clone_size: .; d_call: TRBD1; cdr3_nt: TGTGCCAGCAGCTTGGGGGACAGCTATTATGGCTACACCTTC; cdr3_aa: CASSLGDSYYGYTF
v_call: TRBV5-5; j_call: TRBJ1-2; clone_size: .; d_call: .; cdr3_nt: TGTGCCAGCAGCAGCGGGAATTATGGCTACACCTTC; cdr3_aa: CASSSGNYGYTF
v_call: TRBV29-1; j_call: TRBJ2-1; clone_size: .; d_call: TRBD2; cdr3_nt: TGCAGCGCCATTGCTGGACTAGTGGTTTACAATGAGCAGTTCTTC; cdr3_aa: CSAIAGLVVYNEQFF
v_call: TRBV5-1; j_call: TRBJ1-4; clone_size: .; d_call: TRBD1; cdr3_nt: TGCGCCAGCAGCTTGGTTCCAGGGGGCAGGAATGAAAAACTGTTTTTT; cdr3_aa: CASSLVPGGRNEKLFF
v_call: TRBV28; j_call: TRBJ2-7; clone_size: .; d_call: TRBD2; cdr3_nt: TGTGCCAGCAGCCGGGGGGGGGTCCCCTACGAGCAGTACTTC; cdr3_aa: CASSRGGVPYEQYF
v_call: TRBV5-3; j_call: TRBJ1-4; clone_size: .; d_call: TRBD1; cdr3_nt: TGTGCCAGAAGCCCCTGGGACAGGGGGAGGGAAAAACTGTTTTTT; cdr3_aa: CARSPWDRGREKLFF
v_call: TRBV2; j_call: TRBJ1-2; clone_size: few; d_call: .; cdr3_nt: TGTGCCAGCAGTGAGGAAGGGGTCGGAGCGATAAATGGCTACACCTTC; cdr3_aa: CASSEEGVGAINGYTF
v_call: TRBV7-2; j_call: TRBJ1-6; clone_size: few; d_call: .; cdr3_nt: TGTGCCAGCAGCCTATACAGAAGCTCCTATAATTCACCCCTCCACTTT; cdr3_aa: CASSLYRSSYNSPLHF
v_call: TRBV30; j_call: TRBJ2-1; clone_size: .; d_call: .; cdr3_nt: TGTGCCTGGAGAGTCCGGTCCTACAATGAGCAGTTCTTC; cdr3_aa: CAWRVRSYNEQFF
v_call: TRBV5-8; j_call: TRBJ1-2; clone_size: .; d_call: .; cdr3_nt: TGTGCCAGCAGCTTACTTGGCTACACCTTC; cdr3_aa: CASSLLGYTF
v_call: TRBV27; j_call: TRBJ2-3; clone_size: few; d_call: TRBD2; cdr3_nt: TGTGCCAGCAGCTATACTAGCGGGAGGGCCTACAGCACAGATACGCAGTATTTT; cdr3_aa: CASSYTSGRAYSTDTQYF
v_call: TRBV28; j_call: TRBJ2-7; clone_size: once; d_call: TRBD2; cdr3_nt: TGTGCCAGCCGGGGGGGGGACCCTTCCTACGAGCAGTACTTC; cdr3_aa: CASRGGDPSYEQYF
v_call: TRBV18; j_call: TRBJ2-2; clone_size: .; d_call: .; cdr3_nt: TGTGCCAGCTCTCAGGACACCGGGGAGCTGTTTTTT; cdr3_aa: CASSQDTGELFF
v_call: TRBV11-2; j_call: TRBJ1-2; clone_size: once; d_call: .; cdr3_nt: TGTGCCAGCAGCTTAGGGGGCACTAACTATGGCTACACCTTC; cdr3_aa: CASSLGGTNYGYTF
v_call: TRBV2; j_call: TRBJ1-1; clone_size: .; d_call: TRBD1; cdr3_nt: TGTGCCAGCAGTGAGACAGGGGCACCGCCTCTCATGAACACTGAAGCTTTCTTT; cdr3_aa: CASSETGAPPLMNTEAFF
v_call: TRBV5-1; j_call: TRBJ2-1; clone_size: .; d_call: .; cdr3_nt: TGCGCCAGCAGCTCATATAACAGGGGAGGAAATGAGCAGTTCTTC; cdr3_aa: CASSSYNRGGNEQFF
v_call: TRBV29-1; j_call: TRBJ2-2; clone_size: .; d_call: TRBD1; cdr3_nt: TGCAGCGTTGCCGGGACAGGCGGCACCGGGGAGCTGTTTTTT; cdr3_aa: CSVAGTGGTGELFF